These T cell receptor beta chains were read from a single sample in a study of T cells in Graves' hyperthyroidism and ophthalmopathy. From the multiplex PCR reads, TCRdb called clonotypes with MiXCR, one entry per CDR3 protein. The table lists roughly 100,000 distinct CDR3 sequences, around 42% of them singletons. The sample comprised peripheral blood or thyroid tissue (not recorded which). The receptors derive from a woman aged 25 to 39 with Graves' hyperthyroidism. Each CDR3 is given with its conserved first and last residue. D genes are given only for firm matches. For some rows the clone size is stated as once, few or many, or as a class when expanded; others skip it.

CDR3 length	V gene	J gene	D gene	clone size	CDR3 protein	CDR3 DNA
16	TRBV6-5	TRBJ1-2	TRBD1	many	CASTTRTGRANYGYTF	TGTGCCAGCACGACAAGGACAGGGAGAGCTAACTATGGCTACACCTTC
13	TRBV7-6	TRBJ1-1	.	.	CGSSLTMNTEAFF	TGTGGCAGCAGCTTGACGATGAACACTGAAGCTTTCTTT
15	TRBV7-3	TRBJ1-5	.	.	CASNQQGLNNQPQHF	TGTGCCAGCAACCAACAGGGATTAAACAATCAGCCCCAGCATTTT
20	TRBV28	TRBJ1-2	TRBD1	.	CASSFPPPPGQGPLWHGYTF	TGTGCCAGCAGTTTCCCTCCTCCACCGGGACAGGGCCCCCTCTGGCATGGCTACACCTTC
13	TRBV15	TRBJ2-7	TRBD1	few	CAVRDRGSYEQYF	TGTGCCGTCCGGGACAGGGGGAGCTACGAGCAGTACTTC
13	TRBV11-3	TRBJ1-1	.	many	CASSLSPNTEAFF	TGTGCCAGCAGCTTAAGCCCGAACACTGAAGCTTTCTTT
15	TRBV6-1	TRBJ2-7	TRBD1	.	CASSQTGTGGYEQYF	TGTGCCAGCAGCCAGACCGGGACAGGGGGCTACGAGCAGTACTTC
12	TRBV28	TRBJ2-7	.	many	CASTTCGNEQYF	TGTGCCAGCACCACCTGTGGGAACGAGCAGTACTTC
15	TRBV11-2	TRBJ1-1	TRBD1	.	CASSTRQGMNTEAYF	TGTGCCAGCAGTACCCGACAGGGGATGAACACTGAAGCTTACTTT
15	TRBV7-9	TRBJ1-5	.	.	CASSPRGSSNQPQHF	TGTGCCAGCAGCCCCAGGGGCTCTAGCAATCAGCCCCAGCATTTC
13	TRBV10-2	TRBJ2-7	.	many	CASSPLDHYEQYF	TGCGCCAGCAGTCCCCTGGACCACTACGAGCAGTACTTC
13	TRBV20-1	TRBJ1-5	.	many	CSASGDPDQPQHF	TGCAGTGCGTCGGGGGATCCTGATCAGCCCCAGCATTTT
15	TRBV7-9	TRBJ2-2	TRBD1	many	CASSRGTANTGELFF	TGTGCCAGCAGCAGAGGGACAGCGAACACCGGGGAGCTGTTTTTT
15	TRBV10-1	TRBJ2-7	.	.	CASSARRAVSYEQYF	TGCGCCAGCAGTGCTAGGCGGGCAGTATCCTACGAGCAGTACTTC
14	TRBV7-2	TRBJ2-3	.	many	CASSLDFGTDTQYF	TGTGCCAGCAGCTTAGATTTTGGGACAGATACGCAGTATTTT
14	TRBV10-3	TRBJ2-7	TRBD2	.	CAIRRAGGPYEQYF	TGTGCCATCAGACGAGCGGGAGGGCCCTACGAGCAGTACTTC
15	TRBV28	TRBJ2-5	.	many	CASSLGLLSAETQYF	TGTGCCAGCAGTTTAGGACTCCTATCGGCAGAGACCCAGTACTTC
14	TRBV28	TRBJ1-4	.	many	CASSLAQGGEKLFF	TGTGCCAGCAGTTTAGCTCAGGGCGGCGAAAAACTGTTTTTT
14	TRBV6-5	TRBJ2-3	TRBD1	many	CASSHGTDTDTQYF	TGTGCCAGCAGTCATGGGACAGACACAGATACGCAGTATTTT
14	TRBV7-6	TRBJ1-5	TRBD1	many	CASSLTGDEQPQHF	TGTGCCAGCAGCTTGACAGGGGATGAGCAGCCCCAGCATTTT
15	TRBV4-1	TRBJ2-5	.	many	CASSPTQTAQETQYF	TGCGCCAGCAGCCCGACCCAGACAGCCCAAGAGACCCAGTACTTC
19	TRBV7-9	TRBJ1-2	TRBD1	.	CASSLGPSDRGGFNCGYTF	TGTGCCAGCAGTTTAGGCCCCTCAGACAGGGGAGGATTCAACTGTGGCTACACCTTC
15	TRBV15	TRBJ1-4	TRBD1	.	CATSRDRTGVRRLFF	TGTGCCACTAGCAGAGATCGGACAGGGGTACGAAGACTGTTTTTT
13	TRBV11-2	TRBJ2-7	.	.	CASSVQGTDEQYF	TGTGCCAGCAGCGTACAGGGTACCGACGAGCAGTACTTC
13	TRBV7-3	TRBJ1-1	.	.	CASSPQGNTEAFF	TGTGCCAGCAGCCCCCAGGGAAACACTGAAGCTTTCTTT
14	TRBV15	TRBJ1-1	TRBD1	.	CAASSLDRGRMAFF	TGTGCCGCCAGCAGCTTAGACAGGGGGCGGATGGCTTTCTTT
14	TRBV12-3/TRBV12-4	TRBJ1-1	.	many	CASSLGQGNTEAFF	TGTGCCAGCAGTTTGGGGCAGGGGAACACTGAAGCTTTCTTT
14	TRBV5-1	TRBJ2-7	TRBD1	.	CVSSADRDTYERYF	TGTGTCAGCAGCGCGGACAGGGACACCTACGAGCGGTACTTC